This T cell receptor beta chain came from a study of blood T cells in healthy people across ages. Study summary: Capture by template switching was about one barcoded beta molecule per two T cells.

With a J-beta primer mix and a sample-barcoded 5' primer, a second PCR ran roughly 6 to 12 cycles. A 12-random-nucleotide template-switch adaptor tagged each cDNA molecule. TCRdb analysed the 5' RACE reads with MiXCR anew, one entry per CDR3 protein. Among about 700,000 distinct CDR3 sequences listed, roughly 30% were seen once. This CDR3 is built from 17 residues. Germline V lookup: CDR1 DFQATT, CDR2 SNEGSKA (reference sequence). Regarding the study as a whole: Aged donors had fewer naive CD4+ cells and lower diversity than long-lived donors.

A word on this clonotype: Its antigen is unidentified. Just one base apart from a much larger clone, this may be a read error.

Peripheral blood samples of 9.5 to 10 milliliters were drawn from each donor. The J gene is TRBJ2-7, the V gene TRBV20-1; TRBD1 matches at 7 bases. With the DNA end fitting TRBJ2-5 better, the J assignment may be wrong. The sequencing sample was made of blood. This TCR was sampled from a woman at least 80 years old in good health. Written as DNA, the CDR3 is TGCAGTGCTGCCTCGATTTGGGACAGCTTCCCGAAAGAGACCCAGTACTTC. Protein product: CSAASIWDSFPKETQYF.